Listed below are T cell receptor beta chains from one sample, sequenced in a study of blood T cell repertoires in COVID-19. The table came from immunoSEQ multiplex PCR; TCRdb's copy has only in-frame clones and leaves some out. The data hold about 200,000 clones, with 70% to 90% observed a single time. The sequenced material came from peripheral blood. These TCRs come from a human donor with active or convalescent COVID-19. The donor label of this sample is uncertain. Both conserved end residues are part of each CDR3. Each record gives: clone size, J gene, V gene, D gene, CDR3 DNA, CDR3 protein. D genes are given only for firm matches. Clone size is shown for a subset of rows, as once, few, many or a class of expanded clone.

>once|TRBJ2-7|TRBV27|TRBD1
TGTGCCAGCAGTCTTCGGACAGGGCAACTCTCCTACGAGCAGTACTTC
CASSLRTGQLSYEQYF
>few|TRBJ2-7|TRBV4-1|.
TGCGCCAGCAGCCAAGAAACGTCAGGGGACGAGCAGTACTTC
CASSQETSGDEQYF
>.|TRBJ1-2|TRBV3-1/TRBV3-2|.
TGTGCCAGCAGCCAAGACAGGGTCGCCCCTTATGGCTACACCTTC
CASSQDRVAPYGYTF
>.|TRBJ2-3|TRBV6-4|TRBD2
TGTGCCAGCAGTGTCCAGCGGGGGGGCACAGATACGCAGTATTTT
CASSVQRGGTDTQYF
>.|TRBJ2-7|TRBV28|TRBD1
TGTGCCAGCACCGACCAAGGACAGGGGTCCTACGAGCAGTACTTC
CASTDQGQGSYEQYF
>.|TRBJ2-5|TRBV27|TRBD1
TGTGCCAGCAGTTCGACAGGGGGGGCCGGGGAGACCCAGTACTTC
CASSSTGGAGETQYF
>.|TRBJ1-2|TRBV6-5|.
TGTGCCAGCGCGGGCATTTATGGCTACACCTTC
CASAGIYGYTF
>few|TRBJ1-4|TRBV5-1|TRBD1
TGCGCCAGCAGCTCGGGACAGATGGTGAGAAAACTGTTTTTT
CASSSGQMVRKLFF
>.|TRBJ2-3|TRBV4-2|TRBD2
TGTGCCAGCAGCCCCCCAGGAGGCGGGGGGGCCCAAGATACGCAGTATTTT
CASSPPGGGGAQDTQYF
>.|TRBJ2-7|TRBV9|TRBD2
TGTGCCAGCAGCGGCGGGGGGGAGTCCTACGAGCAGTACTTC
CASSGGGESYEQYF
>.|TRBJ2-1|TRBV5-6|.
TGTGCCAGCAGCTTGGCTGAGACTAGTATGTATGAGCAGTTCTTC
CASSLAETSMYEQFF
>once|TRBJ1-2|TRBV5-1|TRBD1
TGCGCCAGCAGCTCTTACAGGGGCACCTATGGCTACACCTTC
CASSSYRGTYGYTF
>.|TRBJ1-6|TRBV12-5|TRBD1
TGTGCTAGTGGTGGACAGGGAGATTCACCCCTCCACTTT
CASGGQGDSPLHF
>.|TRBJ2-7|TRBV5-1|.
TGCGCCAGCAGCTTGGCCGTTGGGCCCGGGGCCTACGAGCAGTACTTC
CASSLAVGPGAYEQYF
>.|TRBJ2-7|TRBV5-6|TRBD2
TGTGCCAGCAGCCCGTGGACTAGTCCCCCTAGGGACGAGCAGTACTTC
CASSPWTSPPRDEQYF
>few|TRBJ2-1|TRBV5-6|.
TGTGCCAGCAGCCCTGAGGTCTCCTACAATGAGCAGTTCTTC
CASSPEVSYNEQFF
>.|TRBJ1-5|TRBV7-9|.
TGTGCCAGCAGCTTTAGGGGCAGCAATCAGCCCCAGCATTTT
CASSFRGSNQPQHF
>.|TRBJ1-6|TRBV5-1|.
TGCGCCAGCAGCTCTTCCGGGAAGAGTAATTCACCCCTCCACTTT
CASSSSGKSNSPLHF
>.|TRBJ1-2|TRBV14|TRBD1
TGTGCCAGCAGCCAAGATCTCGGGACAGTCGCCGTCGTGGCCACCTTC
CASSQDLGTVAVVATF
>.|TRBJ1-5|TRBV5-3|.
TGTGCCAGAAGCTTGGTGCCATCGAGGAGAAGAGGTCAGCCCCAGCATTTT
CARSLVPSRRRGQPQHF
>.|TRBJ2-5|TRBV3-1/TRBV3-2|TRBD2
TGTGCCAGCAGACCTCTAGCGGGGGAGACCCAGTACTTC
CASRPLAGETQYF
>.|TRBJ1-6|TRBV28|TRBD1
TGTGCCAGCACCACGGGACAGGGGGCAGGCAATTCACCCCTCCACTTT
CASTTGQGAGNSPLHF
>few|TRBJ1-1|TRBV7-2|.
TGTGCCAGCAGCGCAACCAGGGGTACTGAAGCTTTCTTT
CASSATRGTEAFF
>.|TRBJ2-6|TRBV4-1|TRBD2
TGCGCCAGCAGCCAAGATAGGGAGGGCCCAGCGTCTGGGGCCAACGTCCTGACTTTC
CASSQDREGPASGANVLTF
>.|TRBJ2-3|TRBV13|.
TGTGCCAGCAGCTTAGGACAGCTGTCTAGCACAGATACGCAGTATTTT
CASSLGQLSSTDTQYF
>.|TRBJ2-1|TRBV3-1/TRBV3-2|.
TGTGCCAGCAGCCAAGAGAGGGCTCCGTACAATGAGCAGTTCTTC
CASSQERAPYNEQFF
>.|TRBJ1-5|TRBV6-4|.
TGTGCCAGCAGTGACCCAAATTACGACAGCAATCTGAGTTACGACGATCAGCCCCAGCATTTT
CASSDPNYDSNLSYDDQPQHF
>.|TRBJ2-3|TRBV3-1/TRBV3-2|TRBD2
TGTGCCAGCAGCCAAGACGCCGGGAGGGCCCTCGGGACAGATACGCAGTATTTT
CASSQDAGRALGTDTQYF
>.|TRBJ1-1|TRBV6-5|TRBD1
TGTGCCAGCAGTCATACCGGGACAGGGCTTACTGAAGCTTTCTTT
CASSHTGTGLTEAFF
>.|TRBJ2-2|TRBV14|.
TGTGCCAGCAGCCCCCAGGGGATGGGGCCCGGGGAGCTGTTTTTT
CASSPQGMGPGELFF
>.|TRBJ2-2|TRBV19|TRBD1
TGTGCCAGTAGGGGCAGGGGGACCAGCGGGGAGCTGTTTTTT
CASRGRGTSGELFF
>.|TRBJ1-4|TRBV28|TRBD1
TGTGCCAGCAAAGAGGGGGCAACTGAAAAACTGTTTTTT
CASKEGATEKLFF
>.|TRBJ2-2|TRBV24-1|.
TGTGCCACCAGTTCGGACCCAGGGACGAACACCGGGGAGCTGTTTTTT
CATSSDPGTNTGELFF
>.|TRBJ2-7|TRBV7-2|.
TGTGCCAGCAGCTTAGTGGTTCGGGGTAACGAGCAGTACTTC
CASSLVVRGNEQYF
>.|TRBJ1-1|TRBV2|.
TGTGCCAGCAGAAGGACAGTGAACACTGAAGCTTTCTTT
CASRRTVNTEAFF
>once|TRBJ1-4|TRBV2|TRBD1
TGTGCCAGCAGTGAAGGGACAGGGGGTGAAAAACTGTTTTTT
CASSEGTGGEKLFF
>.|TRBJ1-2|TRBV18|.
TGTGCCAGCTCGAGTCGAGGCGCGGAGGATGGCTACACCTTC
CASSSRGAEDGYTF
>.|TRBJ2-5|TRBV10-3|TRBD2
TGTGCCATCAGTGATCAATCTAGCGGAGCCCAGGGAAGCCAGTACTTC
CAISDQSSGAQGSQYF
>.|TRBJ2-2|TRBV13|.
TGTGCCAGCAGCTTAAGGACGACTCGGACGGGGGTCGGGGAGCTGTTTTTT
CASSLRTTRTGVGELFF
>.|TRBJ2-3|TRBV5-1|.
TGCGCCAGCTTCCAGGAGGGTGGTGCGCAGTATTTT
CASFQEGGAQYF
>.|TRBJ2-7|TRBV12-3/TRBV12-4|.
TGTGCCAGCAGTTTAGTAGCAGGGGAGCAGTACTTC
CASSLVAGEQYF
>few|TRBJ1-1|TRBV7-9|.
TGTGCCAGCACCCCGGGAGGGACGTACACTGAAGCTTTCTTT
CASTPGGTYTEAFF
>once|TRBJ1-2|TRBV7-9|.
TGTGCCAGCAGCCTCGGACAGAGTTCTAACTATGGCTACACCTTC
CASSLGQSSNYGYTF
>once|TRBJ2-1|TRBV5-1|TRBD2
TGCGCCAGCAGCTGGACTAGCTCCTACAATGAGCAGTTCTTC
CASSWTSSYNEQFF
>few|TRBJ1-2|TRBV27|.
TGTGCCAGCAGTTTATTTTCTCGGGGACTCGTCTATGGCTACACCTTC
CASSLFSRGLVYGYTF
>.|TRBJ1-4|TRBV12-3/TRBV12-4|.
TGTGCCAGCAGCCTAGGCGGGACGGGAAAACTGTTTTTT
CASSLGGTGKLFF
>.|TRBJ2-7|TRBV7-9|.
TGTGCCAGCAGCCGACCACAGGGTCCTCAGTCTGGCGCCTACGAGCAGTACTTC
CASSRPQGPQSGAYEQYF
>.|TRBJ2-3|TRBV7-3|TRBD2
TGTGCCAGCGGTCCCGCGGGAGGCTCCCAGACGCAGTATTTT
CASGPAGGSQTQYF
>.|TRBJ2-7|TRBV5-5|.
TGTGCCAGCAGCTTGGCCGGGGGGCTGGAGGGATACGAGCAGTACTTC
CASSLAGGLEGYEQYF
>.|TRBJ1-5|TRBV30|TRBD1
TGTGCCTGGAACACTCAGGGGGGACAGCCCCAGCATTTT
CAWNTQGGQPQHF
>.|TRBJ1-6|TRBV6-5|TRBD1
TGTGCCAACCAAGCGGGACAGGGCGATTCACCCCTCCACTTT
CANQAGQGDSPLHF
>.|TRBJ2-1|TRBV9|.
TGTGCCAGCAGCGTCCGCAGTTTTCTTCCCTACAATGAGCAGTTCTTC
CASSVRSFLPYNEQFF
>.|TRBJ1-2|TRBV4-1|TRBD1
TGCGCCAGCAGCCAAGAAAACAGGGGGTACGACTTGATCTATGGCTACACCTTC
CASSQENRGYDLIYGYTF
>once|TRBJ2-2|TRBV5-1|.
TGCGCCAGCAGCTTGAATGGGGGCGGAACCGGGGAGCTGTTTTTT
CASSLNGGGTGELFF
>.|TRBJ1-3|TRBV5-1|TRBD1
TGCGCCAGCAGCTTGGATACAGGGGGCTCTGGAAACACCATATATTTT
CASSLDTGGSGNTIYF
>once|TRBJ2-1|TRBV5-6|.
TGTGCCAGCAGCTCAGGTTCGACAGGCAATGAGCAGTTCTTC
CASSSGSTGNEQFF
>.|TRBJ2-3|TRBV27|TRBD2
TGTGCCAGCAGTCGGGGGGGACCGCAGTATTTT
CASSRGGPQYF
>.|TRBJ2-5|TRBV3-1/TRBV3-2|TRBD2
TGTGCCAGCAGCCTAAGGAGCGGGGGGCCGTCAGAGACCCAGTACTTC
CASSLRSGGPSETQYF
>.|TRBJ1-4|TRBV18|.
TGTGCCAGCTCACCGAGAGGGGGAAGAACTAATGAAAAACTGTTTTTT
CASSPRGGRTNEKLFF